A selection of T cell receptor beta chains follows, all from one sample in a study of blood T cell repertoires in COVID-19. This table comes from immunoSEQ multiplex PCR, and its TCRdb copy is limited to in-frame clones, with some not included. The table lists roughly 80,000 clones, about 85% of them singletons. The sequenced sample consisted of peripheral blood. The receptor set was obtained from a human donor in a cohort sampled during active COVID-19. The conserved cysteine and the conserved F or W are not part of the CDR3 here. Each record gives: D gene, J gene, V gene, CDR3 protein. The D gene is left open where the match is weak.

d_gene: TRBD2; j_gene: TRBJ2-7; v_gene: TRBV27; CDR3aa: ASSLGTSGIIRQY
d_gene: -; j_gene: TRBJ1-1; v_gene: TRBV7-9; CDR3aa: ASDQSEVTEAF
d_gene: -; j_gene: TRBJ1-6; v_gene: TRBV30; CDR3aa: AWSRTEPGDSPLH
d_gene: TRBD2; j_gene: TRBJ2-7; v_gene: TRBV9; CDR3aa: ASSVGSGGASGYEQY
d_gene: -; j_gene: TRBJ2-3; v_gene: TRBV28; CDR3aa: ASSPSGGVRDTQY
d_gene: -; j_gene: TRBJ1-4; v_gene: TRBV5-1; CDR3aa: ASSLGYRVEEKLF
d_gene: -; j_gene: TRBJ1-2; v_gene: TRBV5-6; CDR3aa: ASSSAGQGSDRAGYT
d_gene: -; j_gene: TRBJ2-2; v_gene: TRBV5-1; CDR3aa: ASSLGHNRNTGELF
d_gene: TRBD2; j_gene: TRBJ2-7; v_gene: TRBV3-1/TRBV3-2; CDR3aa: ASSQVAGGPHEQY
d_gene: -; j_gene: TRBJ1-2; v_gene: TRBV21-1; CDR3aa: ASSVRQGGNGYT
d_gene: -; j_gene: TRBJ1-1; v_gene: TRBV28; CDR3aa: ASSPPGGYTEAF
d_gene: -; j_gene: TRBJ1-1; v_gene: TRBV5-6; CDR3aa: ASGLQGNTEAF
d_gene: -; j_gene: TRBJ2-1; v_gene: TRBV4-1; CDR3aa: ASSQGEGNEQF
d_gene: -; j_gene: TRBJ1-2; v_gene: TRBV7-2; CDR3aa: ASSLDTGSYGYT
d_gene: TRBD1; j_gene: TRBJ1-1; v_gene: TRBV7-8; CDR3aa: ASSRGTGTEAF
d_gene: TRBD1; j_gene: TRBJ2-7; v_gene: TRBV28; CDR3aa: ASSFDRAVGVYEQY
d_gene: -; j_gene: TRBJ1-1; v_gene: TRBV3-1/TRBV3-2; CDR3aa: ASSPILSSVDSEAF
d_gene: TRBD2; j_gene: TRBJ2-7; v_gene: TRBV5-1; CDR3aa: ASSLGGGRLNEQY
d_gene: TRBD1; j_gene: TRBJ2-7; v_gene: TRBV7-8; CDR3aa: ASSLVSGGSIDEQY
d_gene: -; j_gene: TRBJ1-1; v_gene: TRBV9; CDR3aa: ASSVEWVGAQAF
d_gene: TRBD2; j_gene: TRBJ2-1; v_gene: TRBV11-3; CDR3aa: ASSFAGLAGAPYNEQF
d_gene: TRBD1; j_gene: TRBJ2-3; v_gene: TRBV5-1; CDR3aa: ASSLRPGQVSTDTQY
d_gene: TRBD2; j_gene: TRBJ2-5; v_gene: TRBV14; CDR3aa: ASSQGGAGGAETQY
d_gene: -; j_gene: TRBJ2-1; v_gene: TRBV7-2; CDR3aa: ASSPGLAPISYNEQF
d_gene: TRBD1; j_gene: TRBJ2-2; v_gene: TRBV2; CDR3aa: ASSDSGTGATGELF
d_gene: TRBD1; j_gene: TRBJ1-5; v_gene: TRBV7-9; CDR3aa: ASSSGGQVNQPQH
d_gene: TRBD1; j_gene: TRBJ1-1; v_gene: TRBV15; CDR3aa: ATSRDVQGRTEAF